The sequence of this T cell receptor beta chain was determined in a study of human T cells and chemical hapten exposure. Study overall: Per-sample TCR yield variation was attributed mainly to small pooled library volume differences.

With 4 bases removed from V and 4 bases from J, the gap between germline ends came to 20 bases. Germline loops: CDR1 SGHRS, CDR2 YFSETQ. This CDR3 contains 16 residues. Noted time point: patch test 1, 2 weeks after DPC sensitization. Treatment reported: therapeutic diphenylcyclopropenone sensitization with weekly scalp DPC. Blood collection took place prior to placing each patch test. It was from unfractionated whole blood that total RNA was extracted. TCRdb re-called the RACE reads with MiXCR, one entry per CDR3 protein. This table holds approximately 400,000 distinct CDR3 sequences, 4.8% found once. This clonotype showed up many times.

Specimen: whole blood, collected in connection with sensitization to the hapten diphenylcyclopropenone (DPC). The chain is built from TRBV5-1 and TRBJ1-2, with D possibly matching TRBD1 (6 bases). The sequence was obtained from a woman in her fifties or sixties with alopecia areata. Some clones in this sample may be carry-over from other donors' samples. The CDR3 loop is CASSKNRESRSYGYTF. CDR3 DNA: TGCGCCAGCAGCAAGAACAGGGAATCGAGGTCCTATGGCTACACCTTC.